This TCR beta chain was found in a study of OX40 agonist ivuxolimab in advanced cancers. Whole-study context: Ivuxolimab, an agonistic anti-OX40 (CD134) antibody, was given to patients. Of mixed ages from about 23 to 85 and averaging roughly 64 years, the group was more than 65% male. Each patient was given ivuxolimab into a vein every 2 weeks, at 0.01 to 10 mg/kg.

This clone turned up a few times. CDR1 is SGHAT, CDR2 FQNNGV, per germline. With 5 bases clipped from V and 4 bases from J, the junction kept 10 bases outside the gene matches. The CDR3 totals 16 residues. Prior autoimmune disease or systemic immunosuppression barred patients. The method was immunoSEQ multiplex PCR; TCRdb's version includes in-frame clones alone and lacks a portion of them. This table holds more than 11,000 clones, over 75% found once. The origin of this receptor is an adult with an advanced solid tumor such as melanoma, head and neck, liver or kidney cancer. The rearrangement uses TRBV11-2 and TRBJ1-4; 7 bases align to TRBD1. The sample in question was CD4+ or CD8+ T cells sorted from blood, obtained in a trial of the OX40 agonist ivuxolimab. In DNA, the CDR3 is TGTGCCAGCAGCGAAAATCTACAGGGGAATAATGAAAAACTGTTTTTT. It encodes CASSENLQGNNEKLFF. Filled out from reference TRBV11-2 and TRBJ1-4, the complete variable domain reads EAGVAQSPRYKIIEKRQSVAFWCNPISGHATLYWYQQILGQGPKLLIQFQNNGVVDDSQLPKDRFSAERLKGVDSTLKIQPAKLEDSAVYLCASSENLQGNNEKLFFGSGTQLSVL.